One sample yielded the 3 T cell receptor beta chains listed below, sequenced in a study of OX40 agonist ivuxolimab in advanced cancers. Data came from immunoSEQ multiplex PCR; TCRdb stores just in-frame clones and leaves some out. The data hold approximately 130,000 clones, with about 92% observed a single time. The source was CD4+ or CD8+ T cells sorted from blood, collected in a trial of the OX40 agonist ivuxolimab. These receptors were collected from an adult with an advanced solid tumor such as melanoma, head and neck, liver or kidney cancer.

The V gene is TRBV7-8, the J gene TRBJ2-1; TRBD1 matches 7 bases. CDR1 SGHVS and CDR2 FQNEAQ come from the germline V gene. J gave up 10 bases and V 3 bases, and 6 bases lay outside the gene matches. The CDR3 is 13 residues long. CDR3 coding DNA: TGTGCCAGCAGCTTTGACAGGGCAGGGGAGCAGTTCTTC. Protein product: CASSFDRAGEQFF.

The J gene is TRBJ1-1, the V gene TRBV6-5; the match to TRBD1 covers 8 bases. From germline, CDR1 is MNHEY and CDR2 SVGAGI. The J segment lost 4 bases and the V segment lost 7 bases, leaving 11 bases of the junction unmatched. This CDR3 comprises 15 residues. CDR3 bases: TGTGCCAGCAAAATAACAGGGGGTCCTAGCACTGAAGCTTTCTTT. This sequence encodes CASKITGGPSTEAFF.

This chain links TRBV7-9 with TRBJ1-1; maybe TRBD1 (6 bases). The germline V and J ends were trimmed by 5 bases and 5 bases, with 18 bases remaining between them. The CDR3 sequence is 15 residues long. Germline lookup yields CDR1 SEHNR and CDR2 FQNEAQ (reference sequence). CDR3 sequence: CASSLTGFWGTEAFF. The CDR3 DNA follows: TGTGCCAGCAGCCTTACAGGGTTCTGGGGAACTGAAGCTTTCTTT.